This T cell receptor beta chain was identified in a study of cytomegalovirus exposure and HLA in healthy donors. Study-level points and caveats: In vitro confirmation showed three CMV-associated chains to be CMV antigen specific. When a later analysis compared HLA-associated TCR beta chains with equally common others, the HLA-associated chains turned out to be more clonally expanded and to have lower generation probabilities. Analysis was carried out at a later point, and it linked a missense DCLRE1C variant to TCR beta V- and J-gene trimming.

About this clone itself: The target antigen is unknown.

Primers for the PCR totalled 60 Vbeta and 13 Jbeta. As originally analysed: In a later analysis, of 70 million to 85 million unique beta chains, roughly 9.9 million appeared in at least two donors. Repertoires were generated with immunoSEQ multiplex PCR, while TCRdb's copy carries only in-frame clones and drops some. D and trimming come from the DNA, and the V and J calls and clone size come from that table. Of approximately 53,000 clones listed, around 80% were seen once; the top ten hold 8.1%. The material sequenced was PBMCs. The TCR sequence derives from a man under 40 in good health and CMV-seropositive.

CDR3 coding DNA: TGTGCCAGCAGCTTCAGAGCGGACGAGTTAGACTACACCTTC. The encoded protein is CASSFRADELDYTF. The chain joins TRBV7-9 to TRBJ1-2, with no clear D. CDR1 is SEHNR, CDR2 FQNEAQ, per germline (reference sequence). V dropped 3 bases and J dropped 10 bases, with 18 bases sitting between them. This CDR3 is built from 14 residues.